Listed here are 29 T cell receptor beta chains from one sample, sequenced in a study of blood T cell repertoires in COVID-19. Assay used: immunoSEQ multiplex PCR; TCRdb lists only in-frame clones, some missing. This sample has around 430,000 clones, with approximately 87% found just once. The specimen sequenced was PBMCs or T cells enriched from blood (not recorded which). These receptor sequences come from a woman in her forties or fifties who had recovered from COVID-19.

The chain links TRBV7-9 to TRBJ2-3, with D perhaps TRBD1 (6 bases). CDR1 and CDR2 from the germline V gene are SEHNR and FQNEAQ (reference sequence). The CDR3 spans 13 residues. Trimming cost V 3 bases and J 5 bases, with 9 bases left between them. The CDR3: CASSFTQGDTQYF. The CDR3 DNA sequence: TGTGCCAGCAGCTTTACACAGGGAGATACGCAGTATTTT.

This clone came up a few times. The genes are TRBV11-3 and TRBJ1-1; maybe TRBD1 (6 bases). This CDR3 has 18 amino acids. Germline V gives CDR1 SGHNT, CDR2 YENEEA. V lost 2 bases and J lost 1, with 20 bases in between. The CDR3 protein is CASSLYKGQRSRNTEAFF. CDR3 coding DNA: TGTGCCAGCAGCTTATATAAGGGACAACGGAGCAGGAACACTGAAGCTTTCTTT.

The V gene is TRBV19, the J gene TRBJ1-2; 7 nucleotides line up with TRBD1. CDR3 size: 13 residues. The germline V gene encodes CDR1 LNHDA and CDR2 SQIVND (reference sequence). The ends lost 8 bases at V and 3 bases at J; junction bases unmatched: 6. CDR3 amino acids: CASAHGTDYGYTF. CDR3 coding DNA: TGTGCCAGTGCACACGGGACAGACTATGGCTACACCTTC. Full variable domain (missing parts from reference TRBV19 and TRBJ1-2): DGGITQSPKYLFRKEGQNVTLSCEQNLNHDAMYWYRQDPGQGLRLIYYSQIVNDFQKGDIAEGYSVSREKKESFPLTVTSAQKNPTAFYLCASAHGTDYGYTFGSGTRLTVV.

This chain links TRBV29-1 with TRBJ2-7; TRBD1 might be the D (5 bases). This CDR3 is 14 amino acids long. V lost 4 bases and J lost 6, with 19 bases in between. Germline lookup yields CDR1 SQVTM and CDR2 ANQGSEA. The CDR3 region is CSVVKGSGVGEQYF. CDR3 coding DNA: TGCAGCGTTGTTAAGGGGTCAGGAGTGGGCGAGCAGTACTTC.

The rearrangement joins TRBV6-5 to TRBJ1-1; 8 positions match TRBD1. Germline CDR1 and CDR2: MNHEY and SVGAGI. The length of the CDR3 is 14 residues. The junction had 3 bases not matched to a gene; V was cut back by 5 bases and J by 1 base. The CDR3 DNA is TGTGCCAGCAGTACAGGACAGGGGAACACTGAAGCTTTCTTT. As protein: CASSTGQGNTEAFF.

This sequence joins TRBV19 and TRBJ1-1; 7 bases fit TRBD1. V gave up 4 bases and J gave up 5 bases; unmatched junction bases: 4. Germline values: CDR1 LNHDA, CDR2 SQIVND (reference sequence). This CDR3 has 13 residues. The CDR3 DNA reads TGTGCCAGTAGTACGGTCAGGGGGACTGAAGCTTTCTTT. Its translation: CASSTVRGTEAFF.

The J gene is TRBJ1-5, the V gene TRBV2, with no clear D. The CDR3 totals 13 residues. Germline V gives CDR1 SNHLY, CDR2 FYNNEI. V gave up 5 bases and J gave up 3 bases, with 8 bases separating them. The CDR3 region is CASSSYYNQPQHF. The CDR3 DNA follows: TGTGCCAGCAGTAGCTATTACAATCAGCCCCAGCATTTT.

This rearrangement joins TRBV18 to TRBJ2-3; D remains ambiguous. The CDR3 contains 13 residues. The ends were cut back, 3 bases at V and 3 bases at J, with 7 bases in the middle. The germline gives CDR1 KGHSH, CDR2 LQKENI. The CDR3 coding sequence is TGTGCCAGCTCACCCTATAATACAGATACGCAGTATTTT. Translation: CASSPYNTDTQYF.

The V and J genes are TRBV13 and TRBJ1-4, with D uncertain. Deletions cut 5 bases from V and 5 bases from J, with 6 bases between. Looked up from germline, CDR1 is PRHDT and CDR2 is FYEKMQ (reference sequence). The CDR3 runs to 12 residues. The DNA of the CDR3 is TGTGCCAGCAGCGTCAGAAATGAAAAACTGTTTTTT. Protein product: CASSVRNEKLFF.

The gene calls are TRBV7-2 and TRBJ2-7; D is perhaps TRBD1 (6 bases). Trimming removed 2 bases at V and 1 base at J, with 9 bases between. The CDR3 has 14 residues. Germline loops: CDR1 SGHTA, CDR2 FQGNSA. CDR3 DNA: TGTGCCAGCAGCTTACAGGGGTATTCCTACGAGCAGTACTTC. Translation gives CASSLQGYSYEQYF.

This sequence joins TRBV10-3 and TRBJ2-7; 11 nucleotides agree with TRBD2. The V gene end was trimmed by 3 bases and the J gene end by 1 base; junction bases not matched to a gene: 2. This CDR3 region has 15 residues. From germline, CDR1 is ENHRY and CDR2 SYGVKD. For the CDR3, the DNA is TGTGCCATCAGTGACTTAGCGGGGGGGTCCTACGAGCAGTACTTC. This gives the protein CAISDLAGGSYEQYF.

The CDR3 sequence is CASRVTGADPYF. CDR3 nucleotide sequence: TGTGCCAGCAGGGTGACAGGGGCTGACCCATATTTT. The chain couples TRBV28 to TRBJ1-3; 8 positions agree with TRBD1. J was trimmed by 15 bases and V by 6 bases; bases with no gene match: 10. CDR3 length: 12 residues. Germline CDR1 reads MDHEN; CDR2 reads SYDVKM.

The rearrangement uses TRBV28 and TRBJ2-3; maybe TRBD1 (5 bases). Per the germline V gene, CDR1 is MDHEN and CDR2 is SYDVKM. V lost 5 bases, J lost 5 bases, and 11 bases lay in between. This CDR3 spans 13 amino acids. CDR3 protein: CASSQTARDTQYF. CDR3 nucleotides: TGTGCCAGCAGTCAGACAGCCAGAGATACGCAGTATTTT. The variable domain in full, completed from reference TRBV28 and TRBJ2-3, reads DVKVTQSSRYLVKRTGEKVFLECVQDMDHENMFWYRQDPGLGLRLIYFSYDVKMKEKGDIPEGYSVSREKKERFSLILESASTNQTSMYLCASSQTARDTQYFGPGTRLTVL.

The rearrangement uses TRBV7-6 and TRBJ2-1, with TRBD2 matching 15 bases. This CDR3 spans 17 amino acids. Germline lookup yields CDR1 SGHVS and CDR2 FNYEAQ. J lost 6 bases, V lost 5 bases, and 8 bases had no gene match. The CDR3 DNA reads TGTGCCAGCAGCCCCGGACTAGCGGGGGGGCTCTTCAATGAGCAGTTCTTC. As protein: CASSPGLAGGLFNEQFF.

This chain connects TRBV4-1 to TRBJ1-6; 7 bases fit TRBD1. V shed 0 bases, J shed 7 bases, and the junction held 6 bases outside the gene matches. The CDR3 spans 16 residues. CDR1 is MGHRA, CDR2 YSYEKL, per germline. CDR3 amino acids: CASSQETTGLNSPLHF. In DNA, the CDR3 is TGCGCCAGCAGCCAAGAGACGACAGGGCTGAATTCACCCCTCCACTTT.

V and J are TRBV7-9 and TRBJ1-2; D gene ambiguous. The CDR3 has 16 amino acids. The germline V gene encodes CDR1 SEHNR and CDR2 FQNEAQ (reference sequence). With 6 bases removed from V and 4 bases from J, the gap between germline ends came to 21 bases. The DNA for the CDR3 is TGTGCCAGCAGAAACAATCAGGCGTTCCGGGGCTATGGCTACACCTTC. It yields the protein CASRNNQAFRGYGYTF.

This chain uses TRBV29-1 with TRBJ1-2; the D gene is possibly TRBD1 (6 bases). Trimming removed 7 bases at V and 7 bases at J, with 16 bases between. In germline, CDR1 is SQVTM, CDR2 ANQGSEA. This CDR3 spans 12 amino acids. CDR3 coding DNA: TGCAGCGCCAAGTCAGGGGTGGGTGGCTACACCTTC. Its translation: CSAKSGVGGYTF.

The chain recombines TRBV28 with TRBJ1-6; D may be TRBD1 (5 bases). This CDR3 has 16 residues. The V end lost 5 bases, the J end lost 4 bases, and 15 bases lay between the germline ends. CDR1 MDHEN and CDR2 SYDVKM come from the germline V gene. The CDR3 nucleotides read TGTGCCAGCAGTCCCATAGGCAGGACATATAATTCACCCCTCCACTTT. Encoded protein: CASSPIGRTYNSPLHF. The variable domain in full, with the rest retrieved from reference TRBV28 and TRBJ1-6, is DVKVTQSSRYLVKRTGEKVFLECVQDMDHENMFWYRQDPGLGLRLIYFSYDVKMKEKGDIPEGYSVSREKKERFSLILESASTNQTSMYLCASSPIGRTYNSPLHFGNGTRLTVT.

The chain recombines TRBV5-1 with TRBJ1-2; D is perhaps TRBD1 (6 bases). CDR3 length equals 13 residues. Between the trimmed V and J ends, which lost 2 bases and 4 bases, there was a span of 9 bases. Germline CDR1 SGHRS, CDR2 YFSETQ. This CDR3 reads CASSLGGAYGYTF. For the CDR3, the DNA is TGCGCCAGCAGCTTAGGGGGGGCCTATGGCTACACCTTC.

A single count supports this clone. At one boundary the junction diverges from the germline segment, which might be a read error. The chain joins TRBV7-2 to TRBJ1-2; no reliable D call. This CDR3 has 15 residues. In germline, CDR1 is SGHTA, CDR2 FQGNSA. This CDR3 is CASSLDLGAKYGYTF. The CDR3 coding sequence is TGTGCCAGCAGCTTAGATCTGGGCGCTAAGTATGGCTACACCTTC.

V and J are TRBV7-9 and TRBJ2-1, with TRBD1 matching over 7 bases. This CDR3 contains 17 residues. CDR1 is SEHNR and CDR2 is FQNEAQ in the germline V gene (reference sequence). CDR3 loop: CSIGGGQKVGSYNEQFF. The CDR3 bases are TGTTCTATAGGGGGCGGGCAGAAGGTGGGCTCCTACAATGAGCAGTTCTTC.

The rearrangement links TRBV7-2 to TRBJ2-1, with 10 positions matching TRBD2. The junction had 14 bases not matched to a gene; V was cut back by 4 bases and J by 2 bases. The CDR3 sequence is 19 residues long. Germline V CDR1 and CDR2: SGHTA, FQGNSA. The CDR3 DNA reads TGTGCCAGCAGCTCCGCCCGAAGCGGGGGGGCCGGAGCCTACAATGAGCAGTTCTTC. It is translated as CASSSARSGGAGAYNEQFF.

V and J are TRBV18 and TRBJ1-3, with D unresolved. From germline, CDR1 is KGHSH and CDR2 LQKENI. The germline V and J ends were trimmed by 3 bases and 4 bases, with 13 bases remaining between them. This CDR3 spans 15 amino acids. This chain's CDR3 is CASSPLPVAGNTIYF. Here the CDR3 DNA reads TGTGCCAGCTCACCTCTGCCAGTCGCCGGAAACACCATATATTTT.

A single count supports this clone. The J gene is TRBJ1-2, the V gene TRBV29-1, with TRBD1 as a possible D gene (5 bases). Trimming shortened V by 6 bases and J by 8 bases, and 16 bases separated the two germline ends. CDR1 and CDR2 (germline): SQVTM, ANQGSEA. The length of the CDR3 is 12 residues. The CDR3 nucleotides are TGCAGCGTCCCGGGTCGAAGGGGAGGCTACACCTTC. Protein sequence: CSVPGRRGGYTF.

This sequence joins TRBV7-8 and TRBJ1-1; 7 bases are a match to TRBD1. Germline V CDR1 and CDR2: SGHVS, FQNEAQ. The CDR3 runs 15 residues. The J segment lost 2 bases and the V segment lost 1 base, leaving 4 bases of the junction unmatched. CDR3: CASSLETGPNTEAFF. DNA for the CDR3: TGTGCCAGCAGCTTAGAGACAGGGCCAAACACTGAAGCTTTCTTT.

CDR3 nucleotide sequence: TGTGCCAGCACCATTCCGGGGTCTGAGACCCAGTACTTC. Translation: CASTIPGSETQYF. The rearrangement uses TRBV28 and TRBJ2-5; D perhaps matches TRBD2 (5 bases). Germline CDR1 and CDR2: MDHEN and SYDVKM. This CDR3 contains 13 residues. V lost 7 bases and J lost 5, with 14 bases in between.

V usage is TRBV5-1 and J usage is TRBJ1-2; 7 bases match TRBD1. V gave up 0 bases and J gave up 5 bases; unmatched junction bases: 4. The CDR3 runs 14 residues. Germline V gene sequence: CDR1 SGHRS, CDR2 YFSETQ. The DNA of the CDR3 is TGCGCCAGCAGCTTGGTGGGGACAGAATATGGCTACACCTTC. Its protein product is CASSLVGTEYGYTF.

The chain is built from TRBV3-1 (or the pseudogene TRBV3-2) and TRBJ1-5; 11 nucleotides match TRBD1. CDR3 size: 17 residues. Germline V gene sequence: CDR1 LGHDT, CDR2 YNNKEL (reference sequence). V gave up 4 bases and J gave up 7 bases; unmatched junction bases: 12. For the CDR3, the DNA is TGTGCCAGCAGCCCATGGACAGGGGGCGCCTTTAGCCAGCCCCAGCATTTT. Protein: CASSPWTGGAFSQPQHF.

The CDR3 loop reads CASTQGGGIESYTF. DNA of the CDR3: TGTGCCAGCACCCAAGGCGGGGGGATCGAAAGCTACACCTTC. The V and J genes are TRBV7-9 and TRBJ1-2, with a possible D match to TRBD1 (5 bases). Deletions cut 7 bases from V and 9 bases from J, with 21 bases between. The CDR3 sequence is 14 residues long. Per germline, CDR1 SEHNR and CDR2 FQNEAQ (reference sequence).